The 9 T cell receptor beta chains given below trace back to one sample, sequenced in a study of cytomegalovirus exposure and HLA in healthy donors. Primers for the PCR totalled 60 Vbeta and 13 Jbeta. Sequenced by immunoSEQ multiplex PCR; TCRdb stores in-frame clones only, minus some. The sample has around 200,000 clones; roughly 82% are singletons. Sequencing used PBMCs. These receptors originate from a girl aged 2-10 years in good health and CMV-seropositive.

The chain employs TRBV30 and TRBJ1-6; a weak D match, TRBD1 (6 bases). From germline, CDR1 is GTSNPN and CDR2 SVGIG (reference sequence). The CDR3 length is 13 residues. Trimming removed 2 bases from V and 10 bases from J, with 12 bases in between. For the CDR3, the DNA is TGTGCCTGGAGTACGGGAAGGGGGTCACCCCTCCACTTT. This gives the protein CAWSTGRGSPLHF.

The rearrangement links TRBV5-1 to TRBJ2-3; 8 positions agree with TRBD2. This CDR3 region has 13 residues. Germline V gene sequence: CDR1 SGHRS, CDR2 YFSETQ. V lost 8 bases to trimming and J lost 2 bases; unmatched junction nucleotides: 4. The CDR3 protein is CASSSGATDTQYF. CDR3 nucleotides: TGCGCCAGTAGTAGCGGGGCCACAGATACGCAGTATTTT.

The chain carries TRBV27 and TRBJ2-7; the match to TRBD1 covers 7 bases. The germline CDR1 and CDR2 sequences are MNHEY and SMNVEV (reference sequence). The V segment lost 5 bases and the J segment 3 bases; nucleotides outside the gene matches: 7. CDR3 size: 14 residues. The CDR3 nucleotides are TGTGCCAGCAGTCCACCTTGGGACAGCTACGAGCAGTACTTC. Encoded protein: CASSPPWDSYEQYF.

The chain recombines TRBV6-6 with TRBJ2-3; 11 nucleotides match TRBD2. CDR3 length equals 16 residues. The V and J ends lost 6 bases and 3 bases, in that order; junction bases with no gene match: 8. Germline-derived CDR1 and CDR2 are MNHNY and SVGAGI (reference sequence). The CDR3 spells CASSKGLAGDTDTQYF. DNA for the CDR3: TGTGCCAGCAGCAAAGGACTAGCGGGCGATACAGATACGCAGTATTTT.

The J gene is TRBJ1-1, the V gene TRBV12-5; TRBD1 matches at 10 bases. The CDR3 loop spans 13 amino acids. Germline V gives CDR1 LGHNT, CDR2 FRNRAP. V lost 7 bases, J lost 5 bases, and 4 bases stayed unmatched. DNA of the CDR3: TGTGCTAGTGATCGGACAGGGGGTACTGAAGCTTTCTTT. Translated: CASDRTGGTEAFF.

CDR3 coding DNA: TGTGCCAGCAGTCCCCGGTCTTATACTAGCACAGATACGCAGTATTTT. It yields the protein CASSPRSYTSTDTQYF. This chain links TRBV11-2 with TRBJ2-3; no firm D call. Trimming cost V 6 bases and J 0 bases, with 16 bases left between them. The CDR3 runs 16 residues. Germline loops: CDR1 SGHAT, CDR2 FQNNGV. Combining the CDR3 with reference TRBV11-2 and TRBJ2-3 gives the whole variable domain EAGVAQSPRYKIIEKRQSVAFWCNPISGHATLYWYQQILGQGPKLLIQFQNNGVVDDSQLPKDRFSAERLKGVDSTLKIQPAKLEDSAVYLCASSPRSYTSTDTQYFGPGTRLTVL.

The chain joins TRBV11-2 to TRBJ2-7; 10 nucleotides align to TRBD2. With V trimmed by 5 bases and J by 6 bases, 16 bases remained unmatched. The CDR3 sequence is 17 residues long. The germline V gene encodes CDR1 SGHAT and CDR2 FQNNGV. The CDR3, as DNA: TGTGCCAGCAGCCCAGGACGTGGAGCGGGAGGGCCTGGCGAGCAGTACTTC. Protein: CASSPGRGAGGPGEQYF.

J is TRBJ1-2 and V is TRBV11-3; maybe TRBD1 (6 bases). The CDR3 totals 14 residues. Germline-derived CDR1 and CDR2 are SGHNT and YENEEA. Trimming took 4 bases from V and 8 from J, leaving 17 bases between them. The CDR3 DNA reads TGTGCCAGCAGCTCACAGGGACGGCCGTGGGGCTACACCTTC. This encodes CASSSQGRPWGYTF.

This clone was picked up one time. V is TRBV29-1 and J is TRBJ1-1; no reliable D call. The germline gives CDR1 SQVTM, CDR2 ANQGSEA. V lost 4 bases and J lost 0, with 6 bases in between. CDR3 size: 12 residues. The CDR3 region has the DNA TGCAGCGTTGCACAGCTGAACACTGAAGCTTTCTTT. It specifies CSVAQLNTEAFF.